The 2 T cell receptor beta chains presented below share a single source sample, sequenced in a study of early T cells in non-severe SARS-CoV-2 infection (dated by TCRdb to about 2021). Library creation used 5' RACE. Instrument used: NextSeq 500. TCRdb reprocessed the public reads (quality trimming at Q25 with fastp, clone calling with MiXCR) and kept in-frame beta chains. CDR3 protein duplicates are merged, each entry listing the most common genes and DNA. Across this sample there are about 22,000 distinct CDR3 sequences, with 5% seen only once. The top ten clones comprise roughly 4.5% of the sample. What was sequenced was whole blood. These receptors were taken from an adult who was a healthcare worker with PCR-confirmed SARS-CoV-2 infection or an uninfected control (not recorded which).

This clonotype came up a few times. CDR3 amino acids: CASSHRDSLNIQYF. As DNA, the CDR3 is TGTGCCAGCAGCCACCGGGACAGCTTAAACATTCAGTACTTC. The chain has TRBV11-2 and TRBJ2-4; 7 positions agree with TRBD1. Trimming at V came to 5 bases and at J to 6 bases, leaving 7 bases not matched to a gene. Per germline, CDR1 SGHAT and CDR2 FQNNGV. This CDR3 has 14 amino acids.

This clonotype was counted at least ten times. CDR3 amino acids: CASSTNRGLSTEAFF. CDR3 DNA sequence: TGTGCCAGCTCTACAAACAGGGGTCTTAGCACTGAAGCTTTCTTT. The rearrangement joins TRBV18 to TRBJ1-1, with TRBD1 matching 7 bases. The CDR3 runs 15 residues. V lost 6 bases to trimming and J lost 4 bases; unmatched junction nucleotides: 11. Germline V gene lookup returns CDR1 KGHSH and CDR2 LQKENI.